The rows below give T cell receptor beta chains drawn from one sample of a study of cytomegalovirus exposure and HLA in healthy donors. Clones were read by immunoSEQ multiplex PCR, and TCRdb kept only the in-frame ones, dropping some. Here the sample spans 60,000 or so clones, about 91% being singletons. Sequencing used PBMCs. Receptors originate from a young woman in good health and CMV-seronegative. CDR3s include the opening cysteine and the closing phenylalanine or tryptophan. D genes are given only for firm matches. Rows may omit the clone size; those that give it use once, few, many or a size class.

d_call,v_call,j_call,clone_size,cdr3_aa,cdr3_nt
-,TRBV13,TRBJ1-3,-,CASSPRLGGNTIYF,TGTGCCAGCAGCCCTCGACTGGGTGGAAACACCATATATTTT
-,TRBV2,TRBJ1-6,-,CASSENFYSPLHF,TGTGCCAGCAGTGAGAACTTCTATTCACCCCTCCACTTT
-,TRBV9,TRBJ1-3,-,CASSQGFRGNTIYF,TGTGCCAGCAGTCAGGGATTTCGGGGGAACACCATATATTTT
TRBD2,TRBV6-9,TRBJ2-1,-,CASSFPGLADNEQFF,TGTGCCAGCAGTTTCCCGGGACTAGCGGACAATGAGCAGTTCTTC
-,TRBV4-1,TRBJ1-2,-,CASSQDPWGRQANYGYTF,TGCGCCAGCAGCCAAGATCCGTGGGGCCGACAAGCTAACTATGGCTACACCTTC
-,TRBV28,TRBJ2-7,-,CASREGAEYEQYF,TGTGCCAGCAGGGAGGGGGCGGAGTACGAGCAGTACTTC
-,TRBV29-1,TRBJ1-1,-,CSSRGGHNTEAFF,TGCAGCTCCCGAGGGGGACATAACACTGAAGCTTTCTTT
TRBD2,TRBV28,TRBJ2-1,-,CASSRQRENNEQFF,TGTGCCAGCAGTCGACAGCGGGAGAACAATGAGCAGTTCTTC
TRBD2,TRBV10-2,TRBJ2-3,once,CASRLTSGRTTQYF,TGCGCCAGCAGACTGACTAGCGGGAGGACTACGCAGTATTTT
TRBD1,TRBV4-1,TRBJ2-1,-,CASSQGQGNWNEQFF,TGCGCCAGCAGCCAAGGACAGGGGAATTGGAATGAGCAGTTCTTC
-,TRBV2,TRBJ1-1,-,CASSGPWNTEAFF,TGTGCCAGCAGTGGTCCATGGAACACTGAAGCTTTCTTT
-,TRBV9,TRBJ2-3,-,CASSVEGGATSTDTQYF,TGTGCCAGCAGCGTAGAGGGCGGGGCGACTAGCACAGATACGCAGTATTTT
TRBD1,TRBV7-6,TRBJ1-2,once,CASSSYRGAYGYTF,TGTGCCAGCAGCTCGTACAGGGGGGCCTATGGCTACACCTTC
-,TRBV28,TRBJ2-5,-,CASSLIGGETQYF,TGTGCCAGCAGTCTGATTGGGGGGGAGACCCAGTACTTC
TRBD1,TRBV28,TRBJ2-7,-,CASRPGQGLYEQYF,TGTGCCAGCAGACCGGGACAGGGTCTATACGAGCAGTACTTC
TRBD1,TRBV19,TRBJ2-7,few,CASSQGAGYEQYF,TGTGCCAGTAGCCAGGGGGCAGGCTACGAGCAGTACTTC
TRBD2,TRBV18,TRBJ2-1,-,CASSTGLAGGGDEQFF,TGTGCCAGCTCAACAGGACTAGCGGGAGGAGGTGATGAGCAGTTCTTC
-,TRBV5-1,TRBJ1-1,-,CASSLGENTEAFF,TGCGCCAGCAGCTTGGGAGAGAACACTGAAGCTTTCTTT
TRBD2,TRBV5-1,TRBJ2-5,-,CASSSHYWGTSDQETQYF,TGCGCCAGCAGCTCACACTATTGGGGGACTAGCGACCAAGAGACCCAGTACTTC
TRBD1,TRBV6-1,TRBJ1-1,-,CASSEMTGIEAFF,TGTGCCAGCAGTGAGATGACAGGGATAGAAGCTTTCTTT
TRBD1,TRBV29-1,TRBJ2-2,-,CSSRRGPSGELFF,TGCAGCTCACGAAGGGGGCCGAGCGGGGAGCTGTTTTTT
TRBD1,TRBV6-5,TRBJ2-7,few,CASSYGTEGYEQYF,TGTGCCAGCAGTTACGGGACAGAGGGCTACGAGCAGTACTTC
TRBD2,TRBV15,TRBJ2-3,-,CATSRGRTSGTPRFRDTQYF,TGTGCCACCAGCAGAGGAAGGACTAGCGGGACACCTCGGTTTCGCGATACGCAGTATTTT
TRBD2,TRBV2,TRBJ2-5,-,CASGGTSGEQETQYF,TGTGCCAGCGGGGGGACTAGCGGTGAGCAAGAGACCCAGTACTTC
TRBD2,TRBV7-9,TRBJ2-5,-,CASSPPGLAEETQYF,TGTGCCAGCAGTCCGCCGGGGCTAGCGGAAGAGACCCAGTACTTC
-,TRBV7-3,TRBJ2-7,-,CASRAFGQTYEQCF,TGTGCCAGCAGGGCGTTTGGACAAACCTACGAGCAGTGCTTC
-,TRBV6-1,TRBJ1-4,-,CASSGYMRRDEKLFF,TGTGCCAGCAGTGGTTATATGCGGCGGGATGAAAAACTGTTTTTT
-,TRBV4-1,TRBJ2-5,-,CASSHLQSQETQYF,TGCGCCAGCAGCCACCTACAGAGCCAAGAGACCCAGTACTTC
TRBD2,TRBV6-6,TRBJ2-3,-,CASSYLSRDYTDTQYF,TGTGCCAGCAGTTACTTGTCGCGGGACTATACAGATACGCAGTATTTT
TRBD1,TRBV6-1,TRBJ1-2,-,CASNPGQGLGGYTF,TGTGCCAGCAATCCGGGACAGGGGTTGGGTGGCTACACCTTC
TRBD2,TRBV11-3,TRBJ2-2,-,CASSRGLAGGGELFF,TGTGCCAGCAGCCGGGGACTAGCGGGAGGCGGGGAGCTGTTTTTT
-,TRBV6-5,TRBJ2-5,-,CASSYRAGVQETQYF,TGTGCCAGCAGTTACAGAGCAGGGGTCCAAGAGACCCAGTACTTC
TRBD1,TRBV4-1,TRBJ1-5,once,CASSQPGTGINQPQHF,TGCGCCAGCAGCCAGCCCGGGACAGGGATCAATCAGCCCCAGCATTTT
-,TRBV6-5,TRBJ2-6,-,CASSYARGLGANVLTF,TGTGCCAGCAGTTACGCCAGGGGTTTGGGGGCCAACGTCCTGACTTTC
TRBD1,TRBV5-6,TRBJ1-2,-,CASSLGQGEFYYGYTF,TGTGCCAGCAGCTTGGGACAGGGGGAATTTTACTATGGCTACACCTTC
-,TRBV19,TRBJ2-6,-,CASSTLPSGANVLTF,TGTGCCAGTAGTACCCTCCCCTCTGGGGCCAACGTCCTGACTTTC
TRBD2,TRBV5-1,TRBJ2-3,-,CASSPLAGGPADTQYF,TGCGCCAGCAGCCCATTAGCGGGAGGGCCTGCAGATACGCAGTATTTT
-,TRBV6-1,TRBJ1-1,-,CASSDPGRTGDTEAFF,TGTGCCAGCAGTGACCCCGGCCGAACGGGGGACACTGAAGCTTTCTTT
TRBD1,TRBV6-6,TRBJ2-7,-,CASRGQVFYEQYF,TGTGCCAGCAGGGGACAGGTTTTCTACGAGCAGTACTTC
-,TRBV19,TRBJ1-1,once,CASSPQQLNTEAFF,TGTGCCAGTAGTCCACAGCAGCTGAACACTGAAGCTTTCTTT
-,TRBV29-1,TRBJ2-1,-,CSGEGLSNEQFF,TGCAGCGGTGAGGGACTCTCCAATGAGCAGTTCTTC
TRBD2,TRBV25-1,TRBJ2-3,-,CASSEGSPVAGVTDTQYF,TGTGCCAGCAGTGAAGGTAGCCCGGTAGCGGGGGTGACAGATACGCAGTATTTT
TRBD1,TRBV6-6,TRBJ1-1,-,CAGGQGEAFF,TGTGCCGGGGGACAGGGGGAAGCTTTCTTT
TRBD1,TRBV5-1,TRBJ1-3,-,CASSLVGLTGPGNTIYF,TGCGCCAGCAGCTTGGTGGGGCTGACAGGGCCCGGAAACACCATATATTTT
-,TRBV10-3,TRBJ2-7,-,CAISESIGQAYEQYF,TGTGCCATCAGTGAGTCAATAGGACAAGCCTACGAGCAGTACTTC
-,TRBV7-3,TRBJ2-7,-,CASSLPGKTIYEQYF,TGTGCCAGCAGCCTGCCGGGGAAAACTATCTACGAGCAGTACTTC
TRBD2,TRBV25-1,TRBJ2-1,-,CASSGLAGGEQFF,TGTGCCAGCAGTGGGTTAGCGGGAGGTGAGCAGTTCTTC
-,TRBV14,TRBJ2-3,-,CASSQVRDTQYF,TGTGCCAGCAGCCAAGTCAGAGATACGCAGTATTTT
-,TRBV4-1,TRBJ2-7,-,CASSQEASQARGYEQYF,TGCGCCAGCAGCCAAGAGGCCAGCCAGGCTAGAGGGTACGAGCAGTACTTC
TRBD2,TRBV2,TRBJ2-7,-,CASSEAPTSGVYEQYF,TGTGCCAGCAGTGAAGCGCCAACTAGCGGGGTCTACGAGCAGTACTTC
-,TRBV18,TRBJ2-1,-,CASSPPVYNEQFF,TGTGCCAGCTCACCCCCTGTATACAATGAGCAGTTCTTC
-,TRBV7-9,TRBJ2-7,-,CASSIQSYEQYF,TGTGCCAGCAGCATACAGAGCTACGAGCAGTACTTC
TRBD2,TRBV6-5,TRBJ2-1,-,CASSYSGLAGDEQFF,TGTGCCAGCAGTTACTCGGGACTAGCGGGAGATGAGCAGTTCTTC
TRBD1,TRBV19,TRBJ2-7,-,CASSTGQGAYEQYF,TGTGCCAGTAGTACCGGACAGGGGGCCTACGAGCAGTACTTC
-,TRBV4-1,TRBJ1-4,-,CASRRNSATNEKLFF,TGCGCCAGCAGGAGGAATTCAGCAACTAATGAAAAACTGTTTTTT